Below are 10 T cell receptor beta chains sequenced from a single sample in a study of post-analysis software for immune sequencing data. Points from the study as a whole: In patients, TRBV5-6, TRBV5-1 and TRBV20-1 belonged to five TRBV segments found more frequently than in controls.

TCR beta cDNA libraries had unique molecular identifiers. Each CDR3 protein gets one entry after TCRdb re-called the PCR reads with MiXCR. The sample lists 800,000 to 950,000 distinct CDR3 sequences, about 53% seen once, with 4.6% in the top ten. No cognate antigen is known for these TCRs. Specimen: blood. All receptors derive from a girl under 18 with multiple sclerosis.

V gene TRBV5-1 combines with J gene TRBJ1-1; D not certain. This CDR3 comprises 11 residues. V dropped 4 bases and J dropped 3 bases, with 4 bases sitting between them. The V gene's germline CDR1 is SGHRS and CDR2 YFSETQ. CDR3 DNA: TGCGCCAGCAGCGATTACACTGAAGCTTTCTTT. This gives the protein CASSDYTEAFF.

CDR3 DNA: TGTGCCAGCAGGGGGCAACTAGCGGGAGCAGATACGCAGTATTTT. Translating gives CASRGQLAGADTQYF. V is TRBV28 and J is TRBJ2-3; 11 positions agree with TRBD2. CDR1 is MDHEN, CDR2 SYDVKM, per germline. The J segment lost 4 bases and the V segment lost 6 bases, leaving 6 bases of the junction unmatched. The CDR3 has 15 residues.

The V and J genes are TRBV20-1 and TRBJ2-1, with TRBD2 matching over 7 bases. Germline V gives CDR1 DFQATT, CDR2 SNEGSKA (reference sequence). The CDR3 is 17 amino acids. Germline trimming cut 3 bases from V and 0 bases from J; bases unmatched to any gene: 11. Here the CDR3 DNA reads TGCAGTGCTAGTTCCAATGGGGGAGGGAGCTCCTACAATGAGCAGTTCTTC. Translated: CSASSNGGGSSYNEQFF.

This clonotype appeared a few times. This sequence joins TRBV12-5 and TRBJ2-1; unclear D gene. CDR3 length equals 11 residues. Per germline, CDR1 LGHNT and CDR2 FRNRAP. Trimming left V 0 bases short and J 9 bases short, with 3 bases between. The CDR3 nucleotides read TGTGCTAGTGGTTTGGTACGTGAGCAGTTCTTC. Protein: CASGLVREQFF. Complete variable domain (other parts from reference TRBV12-5 and TRBJ2-1): DARVTQTPRHKVTEMGQEVTMRCQPILGHNTVFWYRQTMMQGLELLAYFRNRAPLDDSGMPKDRFSAEMPDATLATLKIQPSEPRDSAVYFCASGLVREQFFGPGTRLTVL.

The chain is built from TRBV12-3 or TRBV12-4 and TRBJ2-7, with TRBD1 identical over 8 bases. V dropped 6 bases and J dropped 2; count of bases not matched to a gene: 18. The CDR3 covers 18 residues. CDR3 loop: CASRDGTRSGTGAYEQYF. CDR3 nucleotide sequence: TGTGCCAGCAGAGACGGGACCAGATCCGGGACAGGAGCCTACGAGCAGTACTTC.

The J gene is TRBJ2-3, the V gene TRBV9, with no clear D. The CDR3 covers 14 residues. Germline CDR1 reads SGDLS; CDR2 reads YYNGEE. The germline V and J ends were trimmed by 0 bases and 1 base, with 6 bases remaining between them. The CDR3 sequence is CASSVVSGTDTQYF. The CDR3 DNA follows: TGTGCCAGCAGCGTAGTGAGCGGCACAGATACGCAGTATTTT.

J is TRBJ2-1 and V is TRBV3-1; D gene unclear. The ends were cut back, 0 bases at V and 1 base at J, with 4 bases in the middle. This CDR3 region has 14 residues. Germline V lookup: CDR1 LGHDT, CDR2 YNNKEL (reference sequence). DNA for the CDR3: TGTGCCAGCAGCCAAGATATTTCCTACAATGAGCAGTTCTTC. Amino acids: CASSQDISYNEQFF.

The chain uses TRBV5-1 and TRBJ2-7, with a tentative D call TRBD1 (6 bases). V was pared by 0 bases and J by 5 bases, with 12 bases between. The V gene's germline CDR1 is SGHRS and CDR2 YFSETQ. CDR3 size: 14 residues. The CDR3 DNA sequence: TGCGCCAGCAGCTTGGGACAGGCTGGCCACGAGCAGTACTTC. Residues: CASSLGQAGHEQYF. Variable domain in full (rest from reference TRBV5-1 and TRBJ2-7): KAGVTQTPRYLIKTRGQQVTLSCSPISGHRSVSWYQQTPGQGLQFLFEYFSETQRNKGNFPGRFSGRQFSNSRSEMNVSTLELGDSALYLCASSLGQAGHEQYFGPGTRLTVT.

V gene TRBV6-5 combines with J gene TRBJ2-2, with D tentatively TRBD2 (6 bases). This CDR3 has 17 amino acids. V lost 0 bases, J lost 4 bases, and 15 bases lay in between. Germline V gives CDR1 MNHEY, CDR2 SVGAGI. The CDR3 sequence: CASSYSRLEGSTGELFF. The CDR3, as DNA: TGTGCCAGCAGTTACTCCAGGTTGGAGGGGAGCACCGGGGAGCTGTTTTTT.

In this sample, this clonotype turned up a few times. The chain links TRBV5-1 to TRBJ2-4; the D is unclear. V gave up 4 bases and J gave up 8 bases, with 13 bases separating them. Germline CDR1 reads SGHRS; CDR2 reads YFSETQ. This CDR3 has 13 amino acids. The chain's CDR3 is CASSRARADIQYF. The CDR3 DNA reads as TGCGCCAGCAGCCGGGCGCGAGCCGACATTCAGTACTTC.